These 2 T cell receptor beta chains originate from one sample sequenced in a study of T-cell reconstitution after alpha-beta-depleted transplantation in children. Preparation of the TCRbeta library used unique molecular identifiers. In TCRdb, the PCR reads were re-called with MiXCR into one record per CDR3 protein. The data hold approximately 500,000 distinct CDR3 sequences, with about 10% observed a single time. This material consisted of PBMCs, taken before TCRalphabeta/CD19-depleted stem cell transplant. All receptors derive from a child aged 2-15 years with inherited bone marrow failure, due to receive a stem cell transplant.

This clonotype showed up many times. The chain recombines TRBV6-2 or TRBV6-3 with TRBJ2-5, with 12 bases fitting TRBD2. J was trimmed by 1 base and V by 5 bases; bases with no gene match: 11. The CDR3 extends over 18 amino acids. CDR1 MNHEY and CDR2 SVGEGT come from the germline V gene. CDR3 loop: CASSPRLAGVRSQETQYF. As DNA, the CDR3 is TGTGCCAGCAGTCCCAGACTAGCGGGAGTTCGGTCCCAAGAGACCCAGTACTTC.

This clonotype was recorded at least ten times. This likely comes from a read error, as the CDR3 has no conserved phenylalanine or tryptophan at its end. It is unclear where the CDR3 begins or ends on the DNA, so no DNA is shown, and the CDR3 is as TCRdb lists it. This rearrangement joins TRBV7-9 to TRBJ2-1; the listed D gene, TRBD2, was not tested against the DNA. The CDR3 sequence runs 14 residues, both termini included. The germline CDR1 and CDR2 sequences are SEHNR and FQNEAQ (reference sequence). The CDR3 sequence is CASSLGKRVGHKIS.